This T cell receptor (beta chain) was sequenced for a study of human T cells and chemical hapten exposure. Study in general: Yields of TCR per sample differed, chiefly owing to small differences in pooled library volume. General study results and limits: The study found that DPC sensitization did not change TCRs above 1 in 1000 frequency.

As to time point: patch test 2, 6 weeks after DPC sensitization. Treatment described: therapeutic diphenylcyclopropenone sensitization with weekly scalp DPC. The CDR3 runs 15 residues. V lost 5 bases and J lost 2; bases outside the gene matches: 3. CDR1 SEHNR and CDR2 FQNEAQ come from the germline V gene (reference sequence). TCRdb redid the calling of the RACE reads with MiXCR, one entry per CDR3 protein. Found here are under 450,000 distinct CDR3 sequences, about 6% of them singletons; the top ten hold around 5.8%. This clonotype turned up a few times. Its antigen remains unknown. The sequence came from a woman between 18 and 29 years old with alopecia areata. Some clones in this sample may be carry-over from other donors' samples. Source: whole blood, taken in connection with sensitization to the hapten diphenylcyclopropenone (DPC). The chain has TRBV7-9 and TRBJ2-5; 12 nucleotides align to TRBD2. The CDR3 DNA is TGTGCCAGCAGCCAAGGACTAGCGGGGCAAGAGACCCAGTACTTC. Translation: CASSQGLAGQETQYF.